A selection of T cell receptor beta chains follows, all from one sample in a study of shared clonotypes between healthy human individuals. Profiling relied on immunoSEQ multiplex PCR, and the TCRdb table lists in-frame clones only, not all of them. Among over 850,000 clones listed, approximately 80% were seen once. Sequencing was performed on memory CD4+ T cells from PBMCs. The receptor source for this set is a man aged 18 to 35 in good health. Some clones in this sample may be carry-over from other donors' samples. The CDR3 runs from the conserved cysteine through the conserved F or W. Each record gives: J gene, V gene, D gene, CDR3 length, clone size, CDR3 DNA, CDR3 protein. A D gene is named only where the DNA matches it firmly. Expanded clones are given a class, and other clones once, few, many or no size at all.

J: TRBJ2-2; V: TRBV2; D: NA; length: 15; size: NA; DNA: TGTGCCAGCAGTGGGGACACTCTGAACACCGGGGAGCTGTTTTTT; CDR3: CASSGDTLNTGELFF
J: TRBJ1-1; V: TRBV5-1; D: NA; length: 15; size: few; DNA: TGCGCCAGCAGCGGATCAACAGGAGTCAACACTGAAGCTTTCTTT; CDR3: CASSGSTGVNTEAFF
J: TRBJ2-3; V: TRBV30; D: TRBD2; length: 12; size: NA; DNA: TGTGCCTGTAGCGGGAGCACAGATACGCAGTATTTT; CDR3: CACSGSTDTQYF
J: TRBJ2-7; V: TRBV27; D: TRBD2; length: 14; size: NA; DNA: TGTGCCAGCGGGCGGCTAGCGGGGCTTTACGAGCAGTACTTC; CDR3: CASGRLAGLYEQYF
J: TRBJ1-4; V: TRBV18; D: NA; length: 16; size: NA; DNA: TGTGCCAGCTCAGCAGACTCGATTCTCACCTCAGAAAAACTGTTTTTT; CDR3: CASSADSILTSEKLFF
J: TRBJ1-1; V: TRBV11-2; D: TRBD1; length: 17; size: NA; DNA: TGTGCCAGCAGCTTAGTAGGCAGGGGGAGGGTGAACACTGAAGCTTTCTTT; CDR3: CASSLVGRGRVNTEAFF
J: TRBJ1-2; V: TRBV7-9; D: TRBD1; length: 13; size: NA; DNA: TGTGCCAGCAGCCTCCCAGGGGGCGCGGGCTACACCTTC; CDR3: CASSLPGGAGYTF
J: TRBJ2-3; V: TRBV13; D: TRBD2; length: 13; size: NA; DNA: TGTGCCAGCACGCGGGAGCCCACAGATACGCAGTATTTT; CDR3: CASTREPTDTQYF
J: TRBJ1-5; V: TRBV5-4; D: NA; length: 15; size: NA; DNA: TGTGCCAGCAGCTTGGATGGTTATAGCAATCAGCCCCAGCATTTT; CDR3: CASSLDGYSNQPQHF
J: TRBJ2-7; V: TRBV7-3; D: TRBD2; length: 15; size: NA; DNA: TGTGCCAGCAGCTTGCTACCGCCGGGACTATCCGAGCAGTACTTC; CDR3: CASSLLPPGLSEQYF
J: TRBJ1-4; V: TRBV6-1; D: NA; length: 15; size: NA; DNA: TGTGCCAGCAGCCCTCTGGGGGCCACTAATGAAAAACTGTTTTTT; CDR3: CASSPLGATNEKLFF
J: TRBJ2-1; V: TRBV4-1; D: NA; length: 15; size: NA; DNA: TGCGCCAGCAGCCAAGAAGATAGGTTATTCAATGAGCAGTTCTTC; CDR3: CASSQEDRLFNEQFF
J: TRBJ1-1; V: TRBV28; D: NA; length: 13; size: NA; DNA: TGTGCCAGCAGTTCCCCCGGACAGACTGAAGCTTTCTTT; CDR3: CASSSPGQTEAFF
J: TRBJ2-1; V: TRBV4-1; D: NA; length: 15; size: NA; DNA: TGCGCCAGCAGCCAAGGACCGGGGCCCTACAATGAGCAGTTCTTC; CDR3: CASSQGPGPYNEQFF
J: TRBJ2-4; V: TRBV4-2; D: TRBD2; length: 18; size: once; DNA: TGTGCCAGCAGCCAAGGGACTAGCGGGCCTTTAGGCAAAAACATTCAGTACTTC; CDR3: CASSQGTSGPLGKNIQYF
J: TRBJ1-5; V: TRBV7-2; D: NA; length: 13; size: NA; DNA: TGTGCCAGCGCCGAGGGTAGGCATCAGCCCCAGCATTTT; CDR3: CASAEGRHQPQHF
J: TRBJ1-5; V: TRBV6-1; D: NA; length: 13; size: NA; DNA: TGTGCCAGCAAGGGTAGGGGGGATCAGCCCCAGCATTTT; CDR3: CASKGRGDQPQHF
J: TRBJ2-3; V: TRBV7-9; D: TRBD2; length: 19; size: NA; DNA: TGTGCCAGCAGCCGACTAGCTCCTGGGGCCTCTTGGGGCACAGATACGCAGTATTTT; CDR3: CASSRLAPGASWGTDTQYF
J: TRBJ2-2; V: TRBV30; D: NA; length: 15; size: few; DNA: TGTGCCTGGAAAAAGGTGGCGGTTGACACCGGGGAGCTGTTTTTT; CDR3: CAWKKVAVDTGELFF
J: TRBJ2-7; V: TRBV4-1; D: TRBD2; length: 16; size: NA; DNA: TGCGCCAGCAGCCAAGAGATGACTAGCGCCTCCTACGAGCAGTACTTC; CDR3: CASSQEMTSASYEQYF
J: TRBJ1-2; V: TRBV28; D: NA; length: 15; size: few; DNA: TGTGCCAGCAGCCTATTGCTTGAAACTTCCTATGGCTACACCTTC; CDR3: CASSLLLETSYGYTF
J: TRBJ2-6; V: TRBV2; D: NA; length: 16; size: NA; DNA: TGTGCCAGCAGTGAAGTAAGGGGCGCTGGGGCCAACGTCCTGACTTTC; CDR3: CASSEVRGAGANVLTF
J: TRBJ2-1; V: TRBV5-1; D: NA; length: 17; size: few; DNA: TGCGCCAGCAGATCAGGCGGGGGCGGAACTAGCTACAATGAGCAGTTCTTC; CDR3: CASRSGGGGTSYNEQFF
J: TRBJ1-4; V: TRBV29-1; D: TRBD1; length: 15; size: NA; DNA: TGCAGCGTTGAAGGGGTGGGACAGCTTAATGAAAAACTGTTTTTT; CDR3: CSVEGVGQLNEKLFF
J: TRBJ1-3; V: TRBV11-2; D: NA; length: 15; size: NA; DNA: TGTGCCAGCAGCTTATCCCGGAACTCTGGAAACACCATATATTTT; CDR3: CASSLSRNSGNTIYF
J: TRBJ1-4; V: TRBV5-1; D: NA; length: 15; size: NA; DNA: TGCGCCAGCAGCGCCGGGGTTGGGTCCGGAGAAAAACTGTTTTTT; CDR3: CASSAGVGSGEKLFF
J: TRBJ1-2; V: TRBV7-2; D: TRBD1; length: 14; size: NA; DNA: TGTGCCAGCAGCTTAGAAGCAGGGGGAAAGGGCTACACCTTC; CDR3: CASSLEAGGKGYTF
J: TRBJ2-7; V: TRBV5-1; D: TRBD2; length: 16; size: many; DNA: TGCGCCAGCAGCCTCGGGACTAGCGGGAGCTCCTACGAGCAGTACTTC; CDR3: CASSLGTSGSSYEQYF
J: TRBJ2-5; V: TRBV5-1; D: NA; length: 14; size: NA; DNA: TGCGCCAGCAGCTTGGCTTCCGGGAAAGAGACCCAGTACTTC; CDR3: CASSLASGKETQYF
J: TRBJ2-7; V: TRBV19; D: TRBD1; length: 12; size: NA; DNA: TGTGCCAGTAGCCAGACAGGGGGTTGGCAGTACTTC; CDR3: CASSQTGGWQYF
J: TRBJ1-3; V: TRBV9; D: NA; length: 15; size: NA; DNA: TGTGCCAGCAGCGTAGCTTGGGACCGCCGAAACACCATATATTTT; CDR3: CASSVAWDRRNTIYF
J: TRBJ2-7; V: TRBV7-2; D: TRBD1; length: 14; size: NA; DNA: TGTGCCAGCAGCCGGACAGGGGGTCGCTACGAGCAGTACTTC; CDR3: CASSRTGGRYEQYF
J: TRBJ2-7; V: TRBV27; D: NA; length: 14; size: once; DNA: TGTGCCAGCAGTTTATCGAGGGGTTCCTACGAGCAGTACTTC; CDR3: CASSLSRGSYEQYF
J: TRBJ2-7; V: TRBV6-1; D: TRBD2; length: 14; size: NA; DNA: TGTGCCAGCAGTGTCACTAGCGGGAGGGGCGAGCAGTACTTC; CDR3: CASSVTSGRGEQYF
J: TRBJ1-1; V: TRBV18; D: NA; length: 13; size: NA; DNA: TGTGCCAGCTCAGCGGACACTAACACTGAAGCTTTCTTT; CDR3: CASSADTNTEAFF
J: TRBJ2-5; V: TRBV6-4; D: TRBD2; length: 14; size: NA; DNA: TGTGCCAGCAGGGGGAGACTAGCGAGGGAGACCCAGTACTTC; CDR3: CASRGRLARETQYF
J: TRBJ1-5; V: TRBV28; D: NA; length: 16; size: NA; DNA: TGTGCCAGCAGTTTATATAAAGGAGGGGGCAATCAGCCCCAGCATTTT; CDR3: CASSLYKGGGNQPQHF
J: TRBJ1-2; V: TRBV7-3; D: TRBD1; length: 13; size: NA; DNA: TGTGCCAGCAGCGCCGGGACAGGGCGAGGCTACACCTTC; CDR3: CASSAGTGRGYTF
J: TRBJ2-5; V: TRBV30; D: TRBD2; length: 15; size: few; DNA: TGTGCCTGGAGTGAGGGGACTAGCGGGCTTGGGACCCAGTACTTC; CDR3: CAWSEGTSGLGTQYF
J: TRBJ2-1; V: TRBV29-1; D: TRBD2; length: 12; size: many; DNA: TGCAGCGTCTCTAGCGGGAGAAATGAGCAGTTCTTC; CDR3: CSVSSGRNEQFF
J: TRBJ2-5; V: TRBV28; D: NA; length: 16; size: NA; DNA: TGTGCCAGCCCTCTCCCGGTTCGTCTCTTCCCTTGGACCCAGTACTTC; CDR3: CASPLPVRLFPWTQYF
J: TRBJ2-7; V: TRBV18; D: NA; length: 13; size: NA; DNA: TGTGCCAGCTCACAGGGGTTTGAAGGCGAGCAGTACTTC; CDR3: CASSQGFEGEQYF
J: TRBJ2-1; V: TRBV5-1; D: NA; length: 16; size: NA; DNA: TGCGCCAGCAGCTTGGAGGTAGTAGCTGGAGGCAATGAGCAGTTCTTC; CDR3: CASSLEVVAGGNEQFF
J: TRBJ2-1; V: TRBV19; D: TRBD2; length: 15; size: NA; DNA: TGTGCCAGTAGTATAGGGACTAGCGGACCCAATGAGCAGTTCTTC; CDR3: CASSIGTSGPNEQFF
J: TRBJ1-3; V: TRBV28; D: NA; length: 14; size: NA; DNA: TGTGCCAGCAGTTTACAGGGAGCTGGAAACACCATATATTTT; CDR3: CASSLQGAGNTIYF
J: TRBJ1-1; V: TRBV7-3; D: NA; length: 13; size: few; DNA: TGTGCCAGCAGCTTTTCAGGGGTCACTGAAGCTTTCTTT; CDR3: CASSFSGVTEAFF
J: TRBJ1-5; V: TRBV7-8; D: NA; length: 13; size: NA; DNA: TGTGCCAGCAGCGGACAGAGAGATCAGCCCCAGCATTTT; CDR3: CASSGQRDQPQHF
J: TRBJ2-7; V: TRBV27; D: TRBD2; length: 15; size: NA; DNA: TGTGCCAGCACAAAACTAGCGGGAGGTACCTACGAGCAGTACTTC; CDR3: CASTKLAGGTYEQYF
J: TRBJ1-1; V: TRBV27; D: TRBD1; length: 15; size: NA; DNA: TGTGCCAGTACCGCCAGACAGGGGGCGCAAACTGAAGCTTTCTTT; CDR3: CASTARQGAQTEAFF
J: TRBJ2-7; V: TRBV28; D: TRBD1; length: 15; size: NA; DNA: TGTGCCAGCATTACTGACAGGGGTCGGACCTACGAGCAGTACTTC; CDR3: CASITDRGRTYEQYF
J: TRBJ2-7; V: TRBV5-1; D: TRBD1; length: 17; size: NA; DNA: TGCGCCAGCAGCTCAGCAACTTTCCGGGACAGGGCCCACGAGCAGTACTTC; CDR3: CASSSATFRDRAHEQYF
J: TRBJ2-7; V: TRBV5-6; D: NA; length: 13; size: NA; DNA: TGTGCCAGCAGCTTTGTCGGATTGAGGGAGCAGTACTTC; CDR3: CASSFVGLREQYF
J: TRBJ2-7; V: TRBV5-5; D: NA; length: 15; size: NA; DNA: TGTGCCAGCAGCCTACCTGGACTACCTACCTACGAGCAGTACTTC; CDR3: CASSLPGLPTYEQYF
J: TRBJ2-6; V: TRBV7-7; D: TRBD1; length: 18; size: NA; DNA: TGTGCCAGCAGCTTAGTTGGACAGGGGGCGCGGGGGGCCAACGTCCTGACTTTC; CDR3: CASSLVGQGARGANVLTF
J: TRBJ2-3; V: TRBV10-2; D: NA; length: 13; size: NA; DNA: TGCGCCAGCACCCGACAGGGCACAGATACGCAGTATTTT; CDR3: CASTRQGTDTQYF
J: TRBJ2-1; V: TRBV15; D: NA; length: 14; size: NA; DNA: TGTGCCACCAGCAGAGGAGTTGGCTACAATGAGCAGTTCTTC; CDR3: CATSRGVGYNEQFF
J: TRBJ1-4; V: TRBV15; D: TRBD1; length: 14; size: NA; DNA: TGTGCCACCAGCAGAGATAGGGGGCAGGCAGAACTGTTTTTT; CDR3: CATSRDRGQAELFF
J: TRBJ2-3; V: TRBV18; D: NA; length: 16; size: NA; DNA: TGTGCCAGCTCATCTAAACAGGTTCGGAGCACAGATACGCAGTATTTT; CDR3: CASSSKQVRSTDTQYF
J: TRBJ2-2; V: TRBV5-1; D: NA; length: 14; size: NA; DNA: TGCGCCAGCAGCCCGGCTATGGTAACCGGGGAGCTGTTTTTT; CDR3: CASSPAMVTGELFF
J: TRBJ2-3; V: TRBV7-3; D: NA; length: 13; size: NA; DNA: TGTGCCAGCAGCTCCCAATTAGCAGATACGCAGTATTTT; CDR3: CASSSQLADTQYF